The next 10 T cell receptor beta chains were all read from a single sample in a study of cytomegalovirus exposure and HLA in healthy donors. Use of 60 Vbeta and 13 Jbeta primers characterized the PCR. Clones were read by immunoSEQ multiplex PCR, and TCRdb kept only the in-frame ones, dropping some. The profile shows 120,000 or so clones, 80% of them singletons. The sample comprised PBMCs. The receptors shown here come from a young man in good health and CMV-seronegative.

This clone turned up a few times. In the same sample, other DNA sequences code for this CDR3. V gene TRBV19 combines with J gene TRBJ1-1; TRBD1 might be the D (5 bases). V dropped 0 bases and J dropped 5 bases, with 7 bases sitting between them. This CDR3 region has 13 residues. The germline V gene has CDR1 LNHDA and CDR2 SQIVND (reference sequence). CDR3 in amino acids: CASSIDRGTEAFF. The DNA of the CDR3 is TGTGCCAGTAGTATAGATAGGGGTACTGAAGCTTTCTTT.

V and J are TRBV4-3 and TRBJ2-7, with 14 bases matching TRBD2. CDR1 LGHNA and CDR2 YSLEER come from the germline V gene. The CDR3 is 14 residues long. Trimming removed 3 bases from V and 10 bases from J; junction bases left unmatched: 5. CDR3 sequence: CASSHGTSGSFQYF. CDR3 nucleotides: TGCGCCAGCAGCCACGGGACTAGCGGGAGTTTTCAGTACTTC.

The chain joins TRBV19 to TRBJ2-3, with no clear D. V was clipped by 2 bases and J by 4 bases, with 7 bases between them. CDR1 is LNHDA, CDR2 SQIVND, per germline (reference sequence). The CDR3 runs to 13 residues. Written as DNA, the CDR3 is TGTGCCAGTAGTATATCAAATCCAGATACGCAGTATTTT. Amino acids: CASSISNPDTQYF.

V is TRBV27 and J is TRBJ2-7; 11 bases map to TRBD2. V dropped 5 bases and J dropped 5; count of bases not matched to a gene: 17. Germline V gene data show CDR1 as MNHEY and CDR2 as SMNVEV (reference sequence). This CDR3 spans 18 amino acids. The CDR3: CASSTRLAGSGRGDEQYF. The CDR3 nucleotides are TGTGCCAGCAGTACCAGACTAGCGGGATCTGGTCGGGGTGACGAGCAGTACTTC.

V usage is TRBV27 and J usage is TRBJ2-3, with 7 bases aligning to TRBD1. Trimming removed 3 bases from V and 4 bases from J; junction bases left unmatched: 4. CDR1 and CDR2 (germline): MNHEY, SMNVEV (reference sequence). This CDR3 region has 14 residues. The CDR3: CASSFTGVADTQYF. DNA for the CDR3: TGTGCCAGCAGTTTTACAGGGGTGGCAGATACGCAGTATTTT.

V gene TRBV5-5 combines with J gene TRBJ1-2; 11 bases match TRBD1. The CDR3 contains 16 residues. Germline V gene lookup returns CDR1 SGHKS and CDR2 YYEKEE (reference sequence). The V and J ends lost 4 bases and 6 bases, in that order; junction bases with no gene match: 11. CDR3 DNA sequence: TGTGCCAGCAGCCGTAGTGGGGGACAGGGGGAAGATGGCTACACCTTC. It translates to CASSRSGGQGEDGYTF.

This clone was detected a few times. The chain couples TRBV4-1 to TRBJ1-4; 7 bases align to TRBD1. The V gene's germline CDR1 is MGHRA and CDR2 YSYEKL. CDR3 length: 12 residues. The V and J ends lost 3 bases and 12 bases, in that order; junction bases with no gene match: 4. The CDR3 sequence: CASSHIQGELFF. CDR3 sequence (DNA): TGCGCCAGCAGCCACATTCAGGGGGAACTGTTTTTT.

This clone showed up just a few times. This sequence joins TRBV28 and TRBJ2-1, with D perhaps TRBD2 (6 bases). This CDR3 is 14 amino acids long. CDR1 is MDHEN and CDR2 is SYDVKM in the germline V gene. The ends were cut back, 5 bases at V and 7 bases at J, with 15 bases in the middle. CDR3 in amino acids: CASSPRLVRNEQFF. CDR3 coding DNA: TGTGCCAGCAGTCCAAGACTAGTCCGAAATGAGCAGTTCTTC.

The V call is TRBV21-1, the J call TRBJ2-7; the DNA was not used to check the table's D call, TRBD1. TRBV21-1 has pseudogene status. CDR3 size: 16 residues. The CDR3 protein is CASSKTGRGRTYEQYF. In DNA form, the CDR3 reads TGTGCCAGCAGCAAAACCGGCAGGGGTCGAACCTACGAGCAGTACTTC.

This rearrangement joins TRBV7-3 to TRBJ2-1, with 11 bases identical to TRBD2. The V segment lost 5 bases and the J segment 3 bases; nucleotides outside the gene matches: 3. Per the germline V gene, CDR1 is SGHTA and CDR2 is FQGTGA. The CDR3 consists of 15 residues. CDR3 coding DNA: TGTGCCAGCAGCGCTACTAGCGGGAGCTACAATGAGCAGTTCTTC. Amino acid sequence: CASSATSGSYNEQFF. Based on the CDR3 plus reference TRBV7-3 and TRBJ2-1, the full variable domain is GAGVSQTPSNKVTEKGKYVELRCDPISGHTALYWYRQSLGQGPEFLIYFQGTGAADDSGLPNDRFFAVRPEGSVSTLKIQRTERGDSAVYLCASSATSGSYNEQFFGPGTRLTVL.